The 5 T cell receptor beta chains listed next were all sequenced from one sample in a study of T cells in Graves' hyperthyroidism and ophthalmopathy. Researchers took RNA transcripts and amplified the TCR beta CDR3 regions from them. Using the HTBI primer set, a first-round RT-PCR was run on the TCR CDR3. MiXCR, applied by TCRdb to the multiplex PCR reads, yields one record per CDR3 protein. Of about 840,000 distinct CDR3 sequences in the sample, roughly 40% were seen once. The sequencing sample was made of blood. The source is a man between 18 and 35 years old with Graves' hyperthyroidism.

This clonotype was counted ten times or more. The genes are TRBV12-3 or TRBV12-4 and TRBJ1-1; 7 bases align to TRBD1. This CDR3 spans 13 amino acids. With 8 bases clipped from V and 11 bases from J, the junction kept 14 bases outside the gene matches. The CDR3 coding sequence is TGTGCCAGCTCCATCTCACAGGGGATGGAGGCTTTCTTT. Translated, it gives CASSISQGMEAFF.

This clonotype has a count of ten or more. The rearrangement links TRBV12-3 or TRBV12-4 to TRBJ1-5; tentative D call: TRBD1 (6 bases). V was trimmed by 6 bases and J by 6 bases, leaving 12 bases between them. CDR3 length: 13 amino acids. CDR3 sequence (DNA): TGTGCCAGCAGCAGAACAGGGAGTCAGCCCCAGCATTTT. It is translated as CASSRTGSQPQHF.

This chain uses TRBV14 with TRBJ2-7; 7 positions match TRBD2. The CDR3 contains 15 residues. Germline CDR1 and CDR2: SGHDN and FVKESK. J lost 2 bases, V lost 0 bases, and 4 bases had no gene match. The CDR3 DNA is TGTGCCAGCAGCCAAGAACTAGCGAGGACCTACGAGCAGTACTTC. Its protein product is CASSQELARTYEQYF.

Written as DNA, the CDR3 is TGCAGCGTTGAAGATCTCGGGCAGGGCGACACTGAAGCTTTCTTT. Translating gives CSVEDLGQGDTEAFF. This sequence joins TRBV29-1 and TRBJ1-1, with D possibly being TRBD1 (5 bases). The CDR3 covers 15 residues. Trimming left V 0 bases short and J 3 bases short, with 14 bases between. Germline V gene lookup returns CDR1 SQVTM and CDR2 ANQGSEA.

Here the CDR3 DNA reads TGTGCCAGCACCCTGACAGGGAAAACCCACGAGCAGTACTTC. The encoded protein is CASTLTGKTHEQYF. V is TRBV7-9 and J is TRBJ2-7; 7 bases match TRBD1. V shed 7 bases and J 5 bases; nucleotides not matched to a gene: 11. Germline-derived CDR1 and CDR2 are SEHNR and FQNEAQ (reference sequence). The CDR3 covers 14 residues.